The 9 T cell receptor beta chains reported below all come from one sample, sequenced in a study of T-cell reconstitution after alpha-beta-depleted transplantation in children. Unique molecular identifiers were incorporated during preparation of the TCRbeta library. Each CDR3 protein gets one entry after TCRdb re-called the PCR reads with MiXCR. This table holds under 450,000 distinct CDR3 sequences, more than 10% found once. Source: PBMCs, taken from the stem cell graft. All receptors derive from a human donor who donated a stem cell graft to a child with Fanconi anemia.

The rearrangement links TRBV4-3 to TRBJ2-7; 8 nucleotides align to TRBD1. V was pared by 4 bases and J by 6 bases, with 2 bases of the junction left unmatched. Per germline, CDR1 LGHNA and CDR2 YSLEER. The CDR3 sequence is 12 residues long. This CDR3 is CASSPTGVEQYF. The CDR3 region has the DNA TGCGCCAGCAGCCCGACAGGGGTCGAGCAGTACTTC.

In this sample, this clonotype turned up a few times. The V and J genes are TRBV11-2 and TRBJ2-1, with D perhaps TRBD1 or TRBD2 (6 bases each). Per the germline V gene, CDR1 is SGHAT and CDR2 is FQNNGV. The ends were cut back, 5 bases at V and 7 bases at J, with 15 bases in the middle. This CDR3 is 14 amino acids long. The chain's CDR3 is CASSRWGAGNEQFF. The CDR3 DNA sequence: TGTGCCAGCAGCCGGTGGGGGGCCGGGAATGAGCAGTTCTTC.

The chain has TRBV12-3 or TRBV12-4 and TRBJ1-2; TRBD1 matches at 7 bases. V lost 3 bases to trimming and J lost 3 bases; unmatched junction nucleotides: 1. The CDR3 consists of 13 residues. The CDR3 region is CASSFQGDYGYTF. CDR3 nucleotide sequence: TGTGCCAGCAGTTTTCAGGGGGACTATGGCTACACCTTC.

This clonotype has at least ten counts. The rearrangement links TRBV7-9 to TRBJ2-4, with D perhaps TRBD1 or TRBD2 (5 bases each). CDR3 size: 15 residues. V lost 4 bases, J lost 4 bases, and 14 bases lay in between. Germline V gene lookup returns CDR1 SEHNR and CDR2 FQNEAQ (reference sequence). The CDR3 coding sequence is TGTGCCAGCAGCTCCACCGGGACGGGTAAAAACATTCAGTACTTC. This codes for CASSSTGTGKNIQYF.

In this sample, this clonotype turned up many times. The V and J genes are TRBV5-1 and TRBJ2-7; 11 positions agree with TRBD2. The V segment lost 3 bases and the J segment 1 base; nucleotides outside the gene matches: 6. The CDR3 runs 16 residues. The V gene's germline CDR1 is SGHRS and CDR2 YFSETQ. The CDR3 region has the DNA TGCGCCAGCAGCTGGGGGACTAGCGGAACATCCTACGAGCAGTACTTC. Translated: CASSWGTSGTSYEQYF.

The table lists this clonotype with many counts. The V gene is TRBV5-1, the J gene TRBJ2-1, with TRBD2 matching over 10 bases. From germline, CDR1 is SGHRS and CDR2 YFSETQ. The V and J ends lost 2 bases and 4 bases, in that order; junction bases with no gene match: 6. The CDR3 spans 16 residues. This CDR3 reads CASSLPAGGSYNEQFF. The CDR3 DNA sequence: TGCGCCAGCAGCTTACCAGCGGGGGGGAGTTACAATGAGCAGTTCTTC.

This sequence joins TRBV7-3 and TRBJ2-7; 9 nucleotides agree with TRBD1. V gave up 6 bases and J gave up 3 bases; unmatched junction bases: 9. CDR3 length: 15 amino acids. The germline CDR1 and CDR2 sequences are SGHTA and FQGTGA. CDR3 sequence: CASRSRDRVFYEQYF. The CDR3 coding sequence is TGTGCCAGCAGAAGCCGGGACAGGGTTTTCTACGAGCAGTACTTC.

Written as DNA, the CDR3 is TGCGCCAGCAGCTTGCAGGGGCCGCACCAAGAGACCCAGTACTTC. It is translated as CASSLQGPHQETQYF. J is TRBJ2-5 and V is TRBV5-1, with D tentatively TRBD1 (6 bases). CDR1 SGHRS and CDR2 YFSETQ come from the germline V gene. V was pared by 1 base and J by 0 bases, with 10 bases between. This CDR3 is built from 15 residues.

This chain links TRBV27 with TRBJ1-5, with 8 bases fitting TRBD1. The CDR3 loop spans 17 amino acids. V was clipped by 4 bases and J by 0 bases; unmatched bases: 8. Germline values: CDR1 MNHEY, CDR2 SMNVEV (reference sequence). The CDR3 region has the DNA TGTGCCAGCAGTTCTCCGACAGGGGCCTATAGCAATCAGCCCCAGCATTTT. The encoded protein is CASSSPTGAYSNQPQHF.